These T cell receptor beta chains were read from a single sample in a study of neurological immune-mediated disorders. TCRdb reprocessed the 5' RACE reads via MiXCR and lists one record per CDR3 protein. The data contain about 38,000 distinct CDR3 sequences, more than 4.5% of them singletons. Sequencing was carried out using CD4+ T cells from blood. These receptors were taken from a man younger than 35 in good health. Both conserved end residues are part of each CDR3. A D gene is named only where the DNA matches it firmly. Size values are once, few and many counts, or a class for expanded clones, and some rows have none.

cdr3_nt	cdr3_aa	v_call	j_call	clone_size	d_call
TGTGCCAGCAGCTTTGGCTGGCTAAACCAAGAGACCCAGTACTTC	CASSFGWLNQETQYF	TRBV3-1	TRBJ2-5	many	-
TGCGCCAGCAGCCCCGGGACAGGGGCCCCTTTCTCCTACGAGCAGTACTTC	CASSPGTGAPFSYEQYF	TRBV5-1	TRBJ2-7	many	TRBD1
TGTGCCAGCAGCCCCGGGGGGGCCAGCGGTGAGACCCAGTACTTC	CASSPGGASGETQYF	TRBV7-2	TRBJ2-5	many	TRBD2
TGCGCCAGCAGCCGACCCGGCGGGACAGGGAATTACGAGCAGTACTTC	CASSRPGGTGNYEQYF	TRBV5-1	TRBJ2-7	many	TRBD1
TGTGCCAGCAGCAGTAACAATCAGCCCCAGCATTTT	CASSSNNQPQHF	TRBV12-3/TRBV12-4	TRBJ1-5	many	-
TGCGCCAGCAGCTTGGACACCTATAATTCACCCCTCCACTTT	CASSLDTYNSPLHF	TRBV5-1	TRBJ1-6	many	-
TGTGCCATCAGTGAGGGCCCCTCACCCCTCCACTTT	CAISEGPSPLHF	TRBV10-3	TRBJ1-6	many	-
TGTGCCAGCAGTGTCCCGGGACAGGGGGCGTCTGGGGCCAACGTCCTGACTTTC	CASSVPGQGASGANVLTF	TRBV6-6	TRBJ2-6	many	TRBD1
TGTGCCAGCAGCCCTGACGGACAAGAGACCCAGTACTTC	CASSPDGQETQYF	TRBV7-3	TRBJ2-5	many	-
TGTGCCAGCACGGAAAGGGGGGGCTCTGGCTACACCTTC	CASTERGGSGYTF	TRBV7-9	TRBJ1-2	many	-
TGTGCCAGCAGCTTTTTTAGGGCAGGGCCTAAGAACACTGAAGCTTTCTTT	CASSFFRAGPKNTEAFF	TRBV5-4	TRBJ1-1	many	-
TGCGCCAGCAGTTCCGGGGTTGATAATTCACCCCTCCACTTT	CASSSGVDNSPLHF	TRBV5-1	TRBJ1-6	many	-
TGTGCCAGCAGCTTAAACACGACTCCTGGGTCACCCCTCCACTTT	CASSLNTTPGSPLHF	TRBV7-6	TRBJ1-6	many	-
TGTGCCAGCAGTGAATGGTCGGGGGGGGACACCGGGGAGCTGTTTTTT	CASSEWSGGDTGELFF	TRBV25-1	TRBJ2-2	many	TRBD2
TGTGCCAGCAGTTACCAGGGGGCTGAAGCTTTCTTT	CASSYQGAEAFF	TRBV6-5	TRBJ1-1	-	TRBD1
TGCAGTGCTAGCGATGGGTTAATGAAAAAACTGTTTTTT	CSASDGLMKKLFF	TRBV20-1	TRBJ1-4	many	-
TGTGCCAGCAGCTGGGACAGGGGCGAGCAGTACTTC	CASSWDRGEQYF	TRBV7-9	TRBJ2-7	many	TRBD1
TGTGCCAGCAGGTCACTAGCGGGGGCGCAGTATTTT	CASRSLAGAQYF	TRBV12-3/TRBV12-4	TRBJ2-3	many	TRBD2
TGCAGTGCTAGAGCTGGGACAGGGGGTCCCTACGAGCAGTACTTC	CSARAGTGGPYEQYF	TRBV20-1	TRBJ2-7	many	TRBD1
TGTGCCAGCAGCTTAGAAGCAGTGCACAGGGGAGAGACCCAGTACTTC	CASSLEAVHRGETQYF	TRBV7-2	TRBJ2-5	many	TRBD1
TGTGCCAGCAGTGAAGTCACCGGGACAGCGGAGTTCTTC	CASSEVTGTAEFF	TRBV2	TRBJ2-1	many	TRBD1
TGTGCCAGCAGTTACTCGACTTCGAATCCTGGGACAGGGACAACCTACGAGCAGTACTTC	CASSYSTSNPGTGTTYEQYF	TRBV6-2/TRBV6-3	TRBJ2-7	many	TRBD1
TGCAGTGCTACATTCGGGACTCTGAGCTCCTACGAGCAGTACTTC	CSATFGTLSSYEQYF	TRBV20-1	TRBJ2-7	many	-
TGCAGCGTTGATTACGGGACAGGGGGTGAAAGAGCTTTCTTT	CSVDYGTGGERAFF	TRBV29-1	TRBJ1-1	-	TRBD1
TGCAGCTTCTCGGGACAGGGGGCTGTCGAGCAGTACTTC	CSFSGQGAVEQYF	TRBV29-1	TRBJ2-7	many	TRBD1
TGTGCCAGCAGGAGGAATACCGGGGAGCTGTTTTTT	CASRRNTGELFF	TRBV11-1	TRBJ2-2	medium-sized	-
TGTGCCAGCAAAGACGAGCAGGGGCCCAATCAGCCCCAGCATTTT	CASKDEQGPNQPQHF	TRBV6-2/TRBV6-3	TRBJ1-5	many	-
TGCAGTGCACCCCGATCGGGGACCAATCGCGAGCAGTACTTC	CSAPRSGTNREQYF	TRBV20-1	TRBJ2-7	many	-
TGTGCCAGCAGCCAAGATTCCGGGTGGGTCGGGGAGCTGTTTTTT	CASSQDSGWVGELFF	TRBV14	TRBJ2-2	many	-
TGTGCCACCAGTGTCGCGACAGGGCTGGGGACTGAAGCTTTCTTT	CATSVATGLGTEAFF	TRBV24-1	TRBJ1-1	many	TRBD1
TGTGCCAGCAGTTACGAAAGTGAGGCTTTCTTT	CASSYESEAFF	TRBV6-5	TRBJ1-1	many	-
TGCGCCAGCAGCTTGAGGCCTAGCGGGTACAATGAGCAGTTCTTC	CASSLRPSGYNEQFF	TRBV5-1	TRBJ2-1	many	TRBD2
TGCGCCAGCAGCCCGTTAGCGGGGGGGCCCATCAATGAGCAGTTCTTC	CASSPLAGGPINEQFF	TRBV5-1	TRBJ2-1	many	TRBD2
TGTGCCATCAGTGGGGGGAGCCTCCCCGGGGAGCTGTTTTTT	CAISGGSLPGELFF	TRBV10-3	TRBJ2-2	many	-
TGCGCCAGCAGCTTGGGCGAAACAGGGTCCCACGAGCAGTACTTC	CASSLGETGSHEQYF	TRBV5-1	TRBJ2-7	many	-
TGCGCCAGCAGCGTCGGACAGGGTAACTACGAGCAGTACTTC	CASSVGQGNYEQYF	TRBV5-1	TRBJ2-7	many	TRBD1
TGCGCCAGCAGCTTGACAGCTGGGGACACTGAAGCTTTCTTT	CASSLTAGDTEAFF	TRBV5-1	TRBJ1-1	-	-
TGCGCCAGCAGCGCCGGACTAGGGGGGAACGGGGAGCTGTTTTTT	CASSAGLGGNGELFF	TRBV5-1	TRBJ2-2	-	-
TGCAGTGGTCGGGGCCCGAATGAAAAACTGTTTTTT	CSGRGPNEKLFF	TRBV20-1	TRBJ1-4	many	-
TGTGCCAGCAGGCCTCCCGGGGGCTCCTACGAGCAGTACTTC	CASRPPGGSYEQYF	TRBV7-8	TRBJ2-7	many	-
TGCAGTGCTAGAGATCCCGGGAGCTCCTACGAGCAGTACTTC	CSARDPGSSYEQYF	TRBV20-1	TRBJ2-7	many	-
TGTGCCAGCAGTGATTCGGGCCTGAGCTCCTACGAGCAGTACTTC	CASSDSGLSSYEQYF	TRBV6-1	TRBJ2-7	many	-
TGTGCCAGCAGTTATCTCCCCAGTACCTACGAGCAGTACTTC	CASSYLPSTYEQYF	TRBV6-5	TRBJ2-7	many	-
TGTGCCAGCAGCCAAGTCGGACAGGGGGACAATGAGCAGTTCTTC	CASSQVGQGDNEQFF	TRBV3-1	TRBJ2-1	many	TRBD1
TGTGCCAGCAGTCCAACCGGGACTACCACAGATACGCAGTATTTT	CASSPTGTTTDTQYF	TRBV12-3/TRBV12-4	TRBJ2-3	many	TRBD2
TGCGCCAGCAGCTTAGGGCATCTAGCGGGGGGGACCGCCAATGAGCAGTTCTTC	CASSLGHLAGGTANEQFF	TRBV5-1	TRBJ2-1	many	TRBD2
TGTGCCAGCAGCTCCCATCCGGGTCAGCCCCAGCATTTT	CASSSHPGQPQHF	TRBV7-6	TRBJ1-5	many	-
TGCAGCGTGATCCGGGACAGCGATTACGAGCAGTACTTC	CSVIRDSDYEQYF	TRBV29-1	TRBJ2-7	many	TRBD1
TGCGCCAGCAGCCGGGACAGGGGACCTTATATGGCTTTCTTT	CASSRDRGPYMAFF	TRBV4-3	TRBJ1-1	many	TRBD1
TGTGCCATCACTCCGGGGCAGGGCGCTGGCTACACCTTC	CAITPGQGAGYTF	TRBV10-3	TRBJ1-2	many	-
TGTGCCAGCAGCCAAAGACAGGGTTTCTACGAGCAGTACTTC	CASSQRQGFYEQYF	TRBV11-1	TRBJ2-7	many	TRBD1
TGCAGTGCTAGAGATCTTTCGTCCTCGGGGAATTCACCCCTCCACTTT	CSARDLSSSGNSPLHF	TRBV20-1	TRBJ1-6	many	-
TGCAGCGTTGAAGACGGGCGATACACCGGGGAGCTGTTTTTT	CSVEDGRYTGELFF	TRBV29-1	TRBJ2-2	-	-
TGTGCCAGCAGTCTGTCCTCCGGGACAGGGCTAACAGATACGCAGTATTTT	CASSLSSGTGLTDTQYF	TRBV6-5	TRBJ2-3	many	TRBD1
TGTGCCAGCAGCTGGGATTGGACAGGGAGCTATGGCTACACCTTC	CASSWDWTGSYGYTF	TRBV7-8	TRBJ1-2	many	TRBD1